This T cell receptor beta chain was recorded in a study of long-term antiretroviral therapy in people with HIV. General study results and limits: Blood was collected between about 2003 and 2018, possibly under older ART regimens. Controls had broader CDR3 length ranges than HIV repertoires did.

A v3.0 immunoSEQ assay was performed at survey level. Libraries were prepared by immunoSEQ multiplex PCR; TCRdb keeps only in-frame clonotypes and omits some of them. The sample includes around 31,000 clones, 80% to 90% of them seen just once. V lost 5 bases to trimming and J lost 5 bases, with 9 bases between them. From germline, CDR1 is SEHNR and CDR2 FQNEAQ (reference sequence). This CDR3 has 12 amino acids. Everyone in the study who had HIV was treated in the United States. This clone appeared once. The antigen remains unidentified. J is TRBJ1-1 and V is TRBV7-9; D uncertain. The receptor was isolated from a man younger than 35 with HIV. The sample in question was unsorted PBMCs, obtained 0.8 years before starting antiretroviral therapy. The CDR3 DNA reads as TGTGCCAGCAGCCCAATCCAGACTGAAGCTTTCTTT. Translated, it gives CASSPIQTEAFF.